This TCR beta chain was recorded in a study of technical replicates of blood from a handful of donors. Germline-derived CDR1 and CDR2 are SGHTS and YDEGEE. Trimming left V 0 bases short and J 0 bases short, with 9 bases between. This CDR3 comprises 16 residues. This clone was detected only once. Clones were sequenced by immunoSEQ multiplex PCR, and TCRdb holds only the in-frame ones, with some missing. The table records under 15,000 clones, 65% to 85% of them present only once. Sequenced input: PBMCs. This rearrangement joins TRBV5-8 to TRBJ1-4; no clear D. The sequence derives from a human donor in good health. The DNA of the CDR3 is TGTGCCAGCAGCTTGGCCAGAGGATCAACTAATGAAAAACTGTTTTTT. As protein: CASSLARGSTNEKLFF.